The 15 T cell receptor beta chains below come from one sample, sequenced in a study of blood T cell repertoires in COVID-19. Generated by immunoSEQ multiplex PCR, the TCRdb table keeps only in-frame clones and is missing some. The sample carries roughly 200,000 clones, roughly 85% recorded once. Source material: peripheral blood. These TCRs come from an elderly woman with acute or convalescent COVID-19.

The chain is built from TRBV10-3 and TRBJ1-4, with 7 positions matching TRBD1. Germline V gene data show CDR1 as ENHRY and CDR2 as SYGVKD. The CDR3 consists of 15 residues. V shed 3 bases and J 5 bases; nucleotides not matched to a gene: 6. This CDR3 reads CAISDDRVRNEKLFF. CDR3 DNA sequence: TGTGCCATCAGTGACGACAGGGTTAGGAATGAAAAACTGTTTTTT.

This rearrangement joins TRBV7-2 to TRBJ2-1; 8 bases map to TRBD2. CDR3 length equals 15 residues. Germline trimming cut 10 bases from V and 6 bases from J; bases unmatched to any gene: 14. Germline loops: CDR1 SGHTA, CDR2 FQGNSA. In DNA, the CDR3 is TGTGCCAACCGCCTGTCGGCGGGAGGTAGCAATGAGCAGTTCTTC. It codes for CANRLSAGGSNEQFF. Drawing the rest from reference TRBV7-2 and TRBJ2-1, the complete variable domain is GAGVSQSPSNKVTEKGKDVELRCDPISGHTALYWYRQSLGQGLEFLIYFQGNSAPDKSGLPSDRFSAERTGGSVSTLTIQRTQQEDSAVYLCANRLSAGGSNEQFFGPGTRLTVL.

This chain joins TRBV7-8 and TRBJ1-1; D is ambiguous. Germline-derived CDR1 and CDR2 are SGHVS and FQNEAQ. V dropped 5 bases and J dropped 6 bases, with 10 bases sitting between them. CDR3 length: 12 residues. CDR3 protein: CASSRIRAEAFF. In DNA form, the CDR3 reads TGTGCCAGCAGCCGGATACGAGCTGAAGCTTTCTTT. Drawing the rest from reference TRBV7-8 and TRBJ1-1, the complete variable domain is GAGVSQSPRYKVAKRGQDVALRCDPISGHVSLFWYQQALGQGPEFLTYFQNEAQLDKSGLPSDRFFAERPEGSVSTLKIQRTQQEDSAVYLCASSRIRAEAFFGQGTRLTVV.

This chain links TRBV9 with TRBJ1-1, with 8 bases fitting TRBD1. From germline, CDR1 is SGDLS and CDR2 YYNGEE. V lost 4 bases, J lost 3 bases, and 11 bases stayed unmatched. There are 16 residues in the CDR3. The CDR3 coding sequence is TGTGCCAGCAGCCCACATCAGGGGGCGCTGTACACTGAAGCTTTCTTT. Its translation: CASSPHQGALYTEAFF.

This clone has a handful of counts. The chain joins TRBV30 to TRBJ2-2; TRBD2 aligns across 10 bases. The J segment lost 5 bases and the V segment lost 3 bases, leaving 3 bases of the junction unmatched. This CDR3 comprises 14 residues. Germline CDR1 GTSNPN, CDR2 SVGIG (reference sequence). The CDR3 coding sequence is TGTGCCTGGAGCACTAGCGGGAATACCGGGGAGCTGTTTTTT. This sequence encodes CAWSTSGNTGELFF.

V is TRBV30 and J is TRBJ2-2, with a tentative D call TRBD1 (7 bases). CDR3 size: 13 residues. CDR1 is GTSNPN, CDR2 SVGIG, per germline (reference sequence). The CDR3 is CACGTANTGELFF. As DNA, the CDR3 is TGTGCTTGCGGGACAGCCAACACCGGGGAGCTGTTTTTT.

The V and J genes are TRBV28 and TRBJ1-1; D is unresolved. The CDR3 spans 12 residues. The V and J ends lost 5 bases and 0 bases respectively, with 4 bases between them. Germline V gene data show CDR1 as MDHEN and CDR2 as SYDVKM. CDR3: CASSSMNTEAFF. CDR3 coding DNA: TGTGCCAGCAGTAGCATGAACACTGAAGCTTTCTTT.

The chain recombines TRBV7-3 with TRBJ2-5; TRBD2 agrees at 7 bases. Germline CDR1 reads SGHTA; CDR2 reads FQGTGA. The CDR3 covers 14 residues. With 6 bases clipped from V and 1 base from J, the junction kept 5 bases outside the gene matches. The CDR3 bases are TGTGCCAGCAGTAGCGGGCTAGCCCAAGAGACCCAGTACTTC. It yields the protein CASSSGLAQETQYF.

The rearrangement uses TRBV25-1 and TRBJ2-7, with D perhaps matching TRBD2 (6 bases). In germline, CDR1 is MGHDK, CDR2 SYGVNS. V was shortened by 1 base and J by 7 bases, with 26 bases between the two germline ends. The CDR3 runs 18 residues. Here the CDR3 DNA reads TGTGCCAGCAGTGAATCCGGAGACTCGGGACTCAACTTCGGGGAGCAGTACTTC. It codes for CASSESGDSGLNFGEQYF.

This clone was seen more than once but under ten times. The rearrangement links TRBV5-1 to TRBJ1-5, with a tentative D call TRBD1 (6 bases). The CDR3 spans 16 residues. Per germline, CDR1 SGHRS and CDR2 YFSETQ. Trimming removed 0 bases at V and 0 bases at J, with 10 bases between. Here the CDR3 reads CASSLGTGYSNQPQHF. In nucleotides, the CDR3 is TGCGCCAGCAGCTTGGGTACAGGGTATAGCAATCAGCCCCAGCATTTT.

The chain joins TRBV9 to TRBJ2-5, with TRBD1 matching 8 bases. Germline loops: CDR1 SGDLS, CDR2 YYNGEE. V lost 3 bases to trimming and J lost 2 bases; unmatched junction nucleotides: 6. The CDR3 contains 15 residues. DNA for the CDR3: TGTGCCAGCAGCGCACTTGACAGGGGTCAAGAGACCCAGTACTTC. Its protein product is CASSALDRGQETQYF.

J is TRBJ1-2 and V is TRBV3-1 (or the pseudogene TRBV3-2); unclear D gene. The ends were cut back, 2 bases at V and 14 bases at J, with 15 bases in the middle. CDR1 is LGHDT and CDR2 is YNNKEL in the germline V gene (reference sequence). CDR3 length equals 12 residues. Written as DNA, the CDR3 is TGTGCCAGCAGCCAATTGGACTTCCCGGGAACCTTC. Translation: CASSQLDFPGTF.

The J gene is TRBJ2-3, the V gene TRBV11-3; D uncertain. V was shortened by 1 base and J by 3 bases, with 14 bases between the two germline ends. This CDR3 is 16 amino acids long. Germline CDR1 and CDR2: SGHNT and YENEEA. The CDR3 DNA reads as TGTGCCAGCAGCTTAGGGATAAACTGGAGAACAGATACGCAGTATTTT. It encodes CASSLGINWRTDTQYF.

The chain combines TRBV27 with TRBJ1-5, with TRBD1 identical over 9 bases. Germline V gene lookup returns CDR1 MNHEY and CDR2 SMNVEV (reference sequence). The CDR3 is 16 residues long. V was pared by 5 bases and J by 7 bases, with 12 bases of the junction left unmatched. The CDR3 sequence: CASSTYRGREDQPQHF. The CDR3 DNA reads as TGTGCCAGCAGTACCTACAGGGGGCGCGAGGACCAGCCCCAGCATTTT.

This rearrangement joins TRBV18 to TRBJ2-3, with a weak D call TRBD2 (5 bases). V lost 3 bases, J lost 4 bases, and 8 bases lay in between. The V gene's germline CDR1 is KGHSH and CDR2 LQKENI. CDR3 size: 13 residues. CDR3 coding DNA: TGTGCCAGCTCACCGGGGAGTCCAGATACGCAGTATTTT. Translating it yields CASSPGSPDTQYF.